What follows are 13 T cell receptor beta chains derived from one specimen sequenced in a study of T cell repertoires in cytomegalovirus infection. What these receptors recognize is not known. TCRdb processed the reads anew with MiXCR; each CDR3 protein has one entry. The data show approximately 910,000 distinct CDR3 sequences, approximately 30% seen once. The sequencing used cultured CD8+ T cells from PBMCs, collected from culture after CMV antigen stimulation. Receptor source: a human donor in good health (CMV status not recorded). Some clones in this sample may be carry-over from other donors' samples.

The gene calls are TRBV29-1 and TRBJ1-3; the D gene is possibly TRBD1 (6 bases). Deletions cut 6 bases from V and 2 bases from J, with 11 bases between. CDR3 length equals 13 residues. Germline CDR1 and CDR2: SQVTM and ANQGSEA. CDR3 coding DNA: TGCAGCGTGCTAGGGGGGACTGGAAACACCATATATTTT. This translates into CSVLGGTGNTIYF.

The table lists this clonotype with a few counts. The chain is built from TRBV11-2 and TRBJ2-1; weak D call: TRBD2 (6 bases). CDR3 length: 16 amino acids. The germline V gene has CDR1 SGHAT and CDR2 FQNNGV. V lost 6 bases, J lost 4 bases, and 19 bases lay in between. As DNA, the CDR3 is TGTGCCAGCAGTCTCGGGCTGGGGGGTTTTTACAATGAGCAGTTCTTC. Protein product: CASSLGLGGFYNEQFF.

This chain links TRBV6-5 with TRBJ1-4; 8 bases are a match to TRBD1. Germline CDR1 is MNHEY and CDR2 is SVGAGI. V was pared by 7 bases and J by 5 bases, with 9 bases of the junction left unmatched. The CDR3 consists of 15 residues. The CDR3 DNA reads TGTGCCAGCATGTCCCCAGGGGGCGAGAATGAAAAACTGTTTTTT. Translated: CASMSPGGENEKLFF.

This clonotype occurred a few times. V is TRBV25-1 and J is TRBJ1-2; the D is unclear. Germline assignment: CDR1 MGHDK and CDR2 SYGVNS. V lost 0 bases and J lost 10, with 27 bases in between. This CDR3 comprises 18 residues. CDR3 nucleotides: TGTGCCAGCAGTGAATATACCGATACTTATTCGGGCCTACACCCCTACACCTTC. As protein: CASSEYTDTYSGLHPYTF.

As concerns this clonotype: A much more abundant neighbour one base away suggests this may be a read error. CDR3 coding DNA: TGTACCAGCAGCCAACCCCGTAGCAGGAACTATGGCTACACCTTC. This codes for CTSSQPRSRNYGYTF. The V and J genes are TRBV7-9 and TRBJ1-2, with no clear D. Germline loops: CDR1 SEHNR, CDR2 FQNEAQ (reference sequence). This CDR3 has 15 residues.

The V gene is TRBV20-1, the J gene TRBJ1-2, with 7 bases aligning to TRBD1. This CDR3 contains 13 residues. Germline-derived CDR1 and CDR2 are DFQATT and SNEGSKA (reference sequence). The V and J ends lost 6 bases and 8 bases, in that order; junction bases with no gene match: 12. The DNA for the CDR3 is TGCAGTGCCCCCCAGACAGGGAAGGAAGGCTACACCTTC. Protein product: CSAPQTGKEGYTF.

The chain links TRBV4-1 to TRBJ2-2; D gene unclear. This CDR3 is 13 amino acids long. V gave up 0 bases and J gave up 8 bases, with 7 bases separating them. Germline CDR1 and CDR2: MGHRA and YSYEKL. The CDR3 reads CASSQEGSGELFF. The CDR3 DNA reads TGCGCCAGCAGCCAAGAAGGTTCAGGGGAGCTGTTTTTT.

This chain uses TRBV6-2 or TRBV6-3 with TRBJ1-1, with TRBD1 matching 9 bases. The CDR3 totals 14 residues. Germline trimming cut 7 bases from V and 4 bases from J; bases unmatched to any gene: 7. Germline lookup yields CDR1 MNHEY and CDR2 SVGEGT. The CDR3 DNA sequence: TGTGCCAGCACCACCGGGACAGGGAGCACTGAAGCTTTCTTT. Its translation is CASTTGTGSTEAFF.

At least ten counts were recorded for this clonotype. The chain is built from TRBV7-2 and TRBJ2-4; TRBD2 agrees at 9 bases. The V segment lost 5 bases and the J segment 5 bases; nucleotides outside the gene matches: 10. This CDR3 region has 16 residues. Germline CDR1 reads SGHTA; CDR2 reads FQGNSA. CDR3 nucleotides: TGTGCCAGCAGCACCCGCGGGGGGGCCTTCGAAAACATTCAGTACTTC. It specifies CASSTRGGAFENIQYF.

This sequence joins TRBV6-1 and TRBJ1-4; no clear D gene. The CDR3 sequence is 14 residues long. Germline loops: CDR1 MNHNS, CDR2 SASEGT. V was shortened by 2 bases and J by 5 bases, with 9 bases between the two germline ends. The CDR3 here is CASSERLFNEKLFF. The DNA for the CDR3 is TGTGCCAGCAGTGAAAGACTGTTCAATGAAAAACTGTTTTTT.

A few counts support this clonotype. This chain connects TRBV7-9 to TRBJ1-1, with a weak D call TRBD1 (5 bases). Germline CDR1 is SEHNR and CDR2 is FQNEAQ (reference sequence). The length of the CDR3 is 15 residues. V lost 10 bases and J 2 bases, leaving 20 bases between the germline ends. The chain's CDR3 is CATHGREGSNTEAFF. The CDR3 DNA reads as TGTGCCACCCATGGGAGGGAGGGGAGTAACACTGAAGCTTTCTTT.

There are a few counts of this clonotype. The chain links TRBV12-3 or TRBV12-4 to TRBJ1-1; no clear D. There are 17 residues in the CDR3. V lost 3 bases to trimming and J lost 1 base, with 18 bases between them. Here the CDR3 DNA reads TGTGCCAGCAGTTTGGACCCCACTTTGCATGAGAACACTGAAGCTTTCTTT. It yields the protein CASSLDPTLHENTEAFF.

V usage is TRBV10-3 and J usage is TRBJ2-5; D possibly uses TRBD1 or TRBD2 (5 bases each). The CDR3 totals 16 residues. Germline V gene sequence: CDR1 ENHRY, CDR2 SYGVKD. Trimming shortened V by 6 bases and J by 2 bases, and 19 bases separated the two germline ends. CDR3 DNA sequence: TGTGCCATCAGCGAGAGGGAGATGGGGCCTCAAGAGACCCAGTACTTC. Translating gives CAISEREMGPQETQYF.